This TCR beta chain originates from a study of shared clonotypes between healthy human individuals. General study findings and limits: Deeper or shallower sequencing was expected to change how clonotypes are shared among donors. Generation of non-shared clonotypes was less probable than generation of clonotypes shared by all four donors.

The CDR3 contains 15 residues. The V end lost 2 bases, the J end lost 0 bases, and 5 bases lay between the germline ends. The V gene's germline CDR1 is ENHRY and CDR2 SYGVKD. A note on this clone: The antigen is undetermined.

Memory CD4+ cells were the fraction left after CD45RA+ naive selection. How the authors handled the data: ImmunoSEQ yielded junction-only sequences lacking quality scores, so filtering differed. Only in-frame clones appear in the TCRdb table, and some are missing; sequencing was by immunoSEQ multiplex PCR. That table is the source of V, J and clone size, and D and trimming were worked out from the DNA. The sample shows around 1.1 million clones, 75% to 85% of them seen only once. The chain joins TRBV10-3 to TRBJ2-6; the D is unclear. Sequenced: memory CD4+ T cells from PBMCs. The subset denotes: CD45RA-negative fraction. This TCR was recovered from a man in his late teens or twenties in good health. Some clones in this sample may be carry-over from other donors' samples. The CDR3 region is CAISEMASGANVLTF. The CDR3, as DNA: TGTGCCATCAGTGAGATGGCCTCTGGGGCCAACGTCCTGACTTTC.